This T cell receptor (beta chain) emerged from a study of blood T cell repertoires in COVID-19. Measured with immunoSEQ multiplex PCR; TCRdb has only the in-frame clones, and not every one. Of about 24,000 clones detected, roughly nine tenths appear once; the ten largest clones hold over 30%. CDR3 length: 16 residues. After removal of 4 bases from V and 2 bases from J, the junction contained 6 bases not matched to a gene. The germline gives CDR1 KGHDR, CDR2 SFDVKD. The sample holds a few counts of this clone. The TCR originated in a man between 65 and 80 years old with active COVID-19. Source material: peripheral blood. The chain combines TRBV24-1 with TRBJ2-7, with 11 bases fitting TRBD2. The CDR3: CATSESGTSGTYEQYF. As DNA, the CDR3 is TGTGCCACCAGTGAGTCCGGGACTAGCGGTACCTACGAGCAGTACTTC.